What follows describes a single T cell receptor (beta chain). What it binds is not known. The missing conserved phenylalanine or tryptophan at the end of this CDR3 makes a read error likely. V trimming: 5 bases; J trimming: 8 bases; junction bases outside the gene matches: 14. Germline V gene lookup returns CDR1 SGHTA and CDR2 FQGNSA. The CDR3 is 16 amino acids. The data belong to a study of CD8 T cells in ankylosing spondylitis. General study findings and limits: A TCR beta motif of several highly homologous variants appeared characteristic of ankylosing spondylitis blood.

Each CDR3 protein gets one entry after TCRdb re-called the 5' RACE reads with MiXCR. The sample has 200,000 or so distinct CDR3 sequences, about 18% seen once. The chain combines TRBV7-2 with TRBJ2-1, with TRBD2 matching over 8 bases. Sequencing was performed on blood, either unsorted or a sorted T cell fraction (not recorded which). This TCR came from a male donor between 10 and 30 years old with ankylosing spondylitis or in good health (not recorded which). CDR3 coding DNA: TGTGCCAGCAGCCCCTCCGGGACTAGTTTCGGGCATGAGCAGTTCGTC. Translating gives CASSPSGTSFGHEQFV.